A single sample gave rise to the 24 T cell receptor beta chains below, sequenced in a study of vaccination and CD4 T cells after COVID-19. As to treatment: roughly 10-day PBMC culture with coronavirus spike peptide pools or control peptides (ViraFEST assay). Sequenced with the Oncomine TCR Beta short-read assay was DNA taken from cultured CD4+ T cells. From the PCR reads, TCRdb called clonotypes with MiXCR, one entry per CDR3 protein. The sample yields around 25,000 distinct CDR3 sequences, about 40% seen once. Their cognate antigens are unknown. Sequenced input: CD4+ T cells from blood, cultured in vitro. Source of these receptors: a human donor who had recovered from COVID-19.

This chain connects TRBV5-1 to TRBJ2-5; the D gene is possibly TRBD2 (6 bases). V lost 0 bases and J 3 bases, leaving 9 bases between the germline ends. The CDR3 consists of 14 residues. Germline V CDR1 and CDR2: SGHRS, YFSETQ. CDR3 DNA sequence: TGCGCCAGCAGCTTGGCCCCGGGGGAAGAGACCCAGTACTTC. Protein product: CASSLAPGEETQYF.

This sequence joins TRBV2 and TRBJ2-3, with TRBD1 matching over 9 bases. CDR3 size: 15 residues. With V trimmed by 6 bases and J by 4 bases, 8 bases remained unmatched. CDR1 is SNHLY and CDR2 is FYNNEI in the germline V gene. CDR3 loop: CASRPGQGVADTQYF. CDR3 DNA sequence: TGTGCCAGCAGGCCGGGACAGGGTGTCGCAGATACGCAGTATTTT.

This clonotype showed up just a few times. The V gene is TRBV7-9, the J gene TRBJ2-5; TRBD1 agrees at 8 bases. The CDR3 length is 14 residues. The V segment lost 3 bases and the J segment 4 bases; nucleotides outside the gene matches: 4. Germline V lookup: CDR1 SEHNR, CDR2 FQNEAQ (reference sequence). The DNA of the CDR3 is TGTGCCAGCAGCTTGATGACAGGGGCAGAGACCCAGTACTTC. It is translated as CASSLMTGAETQYF.

The V and J genes are TRBV9 and TRBJ1-1; D might be TRBD1 (5 bases). V lost 0 bases and J lost 4, with 16 bases in between. The CDR3 consists of 16 residues. The germline V gene has CDR1 SGDLS and CDR2 YYNGEE. The CDR3 DNA reads TGTGCCAGCAGCGTAGATGCTGGGGGAGGTGGCACTGAAGCTTTCTTT. Translated: CASSVDAGGGGTEAFF.

The chain employs TRBV10-1 and TRBJ2-3; D unresolved. Looked up from germline, CDR1 is WNHNN and CDR2 is SYGVQD (reference sequence). V lost 5 bases and J 3 bases, leaving 9 bases between the germline ends. This CDR3 is built from 13 residues. DNA of the CDR3: TGCGCCAGCAGTCCCCTCGTAACAGATACGCAGTATTTT. Translation gives CASSPLVTDTQYF.

The rearrangement links TRBV6-4 to TRBJ2-1; 8 bases are shared with TRBD1. V dropped 2 bases and J dropped 5; count of bases not matched to a gene: 5. Germline CDR1 MRHNA, CDR2 SNTAGT. CDR3 length: 15 residues. This CDR3 reads CASSDRDRINNEQFF. The CDR3 DNA reads TGTGCCAGCAGTGACAGGGACAGGATAAACAATGAGCAGTTCTTC.

This clonotype was recorded only once. V is TRBV6-2 or TRBV6-3 and J is TRBJ2-7; D call uncertain. Trimming cost V 6 bases and J 3 bases, with 9 bases left between them. The CDR3 extends over 12 amino acids. Germline V gene lookup returns CDR1 MNHEY and CDR2 SVGEGT. DNA of the CDR3: TGTGCCAGCAGCAACACTTACTACGAGCAGTACTTC. Translation: CASSNTYYEQYF.

CDR3 loop: CSARITGAPNQPQHF. CDR3 DNA: TGCAGTGCTAGAATAACAGGGGCGCCGAATCAGCCCCAGCATTTT. V is TRBV20-1 and J is TRBJ1-5, with TRBD1 identical over 7 bases. Unmatched junction bases numbered 8, after V lost 2 bases and J lost 4 bases. The CDR3 has 15 residues. Per germline, CDR1 DFQATT and CDR2 SNEGSKA (reference sequence).

V is TRBV6-1 and J is TRBJ1-1, with 7 bases fitting TRBD1. V lost 6 bases, J lost 9 bases, and 7 bases stayed unmatched. The CDR3 runs 12 residues. Looked up from germline, CDR1 is MNHNS and CDR2 is SASEGT. The CDR3 sequence is CASSSSRGQAFF. In nucleotides, the CDR3 is TGTGCCAGCAGCTCGTCAAGGGGGCAAGCTTTCTTT.

This chain uses TRBV20-1 with TRBJ1-1, with 7 bases lining up with TRBD1. The CDR3 runs 13 residues. The V segment lost 4 bases and the J segment 4 bases; nucleotides outside the gene matches: 6. Germline V CDR1 and CDR2: DFQATT, SNEGSKA (reference sequence). The CDR3 spells CSAKWDRATEAFF. In DNA form, the CDR3 reads TGCAGTGCTAAATGGGACAGAGCCACTGAAGCTTTCTTT.

The rearrangement links TRBV27 to TRBJ2-6; possibly TRBD1 for D (5 bases). V gave up 2 bases and J gave up 2 bases, with 16 bases separating them. The CDR3 is 18 residues long. Germline CDR1 MNHEY, CDR2 SMNVEV (reference sequence). CDR3 in DNA: TGTGCCAGCAGTTTAAGGCAGGGCGGTCTGCCTGGGGCCAACGTCCTGACTTTC. Its protein product is CASSLRQGGLPGANVLTF.

This clonotype was counted between two and nine times. This sequence joins TRBV6-1 and TRBJ1-5; TRBD1 matches at 10 bases. The CDR3 length is 15 residues. After removal of 6 bases from V and 7 bases from J, the junction contained 9 bases not matched to a gene. Germline V CDR1 and CDR2: MNHNS, SASEGT. CDR3 amino acids: CASRRDRGWGQPQHF. DNA for the CDR3: TGTGCCAGCAGGAGGGACAGGGGATGGGGCCAGCCCCAGCATTTT.

V usage is TRBV6-1 and J usage is TRBJ1-2, with 9 bases aligning to TRBD1. V was clipped by 7 bases and J by 7 bases; unmatched bases: 4. The CDR3 runs 12 residues. CDR1 and CDR2 (germline): MNHNS, SASEGT. Here the CDR3 reads CASNTGGAGYTF. CDR3 coding DNA: TGTGCCAGCAATACAGGGGGCGCTGGCTACACCTTC.

This clonotype showed up just once. The V call is TRBV25-1, the J call TRBJ1-3; weak D call: TRBD1 (5 bases). This CDR3 contains 17 residues. Trimming removed 4 bases from V and 4 bases from J, with 20 bases in between. Germline-derived CDR1 and CDR2 are MGHDK and SYGVNS. DNA of the CDR3: TGTGCCAGCAGTGCCGAGGGGTTGGGGGTTGGGGGAAACACCATATATTTT. As protein: CASSAEGLGVGGNTIYF. Based on the CDR3 plus reference TRBV25-1 and TRBJ1-3, the full variable domain is EADIYQTPRYLVIGTGKKITLECSQTMGHDKMYWYQQDPGMELHLIHYSYGVNSTEKGDLSSESTVSRIRTEHFPLTLESARPSHTSQYLCASSAEGLGVGGNTIYFGEGSWLTVV.

Notes on this clonotype: Germline is not matched at one junction end, which may reflect a read error. The chain employs TRBV20-1 and TRBJ2-5; weak D call: TRBD2 (6 bases). In germline, CDR1 is DFQATT, CDR2 SNEGSKA (reference sequence). This CDR3 comprises 12 residues. The CDR3 spells CSAIGVRENQYF. The CDR3 DNA is TGCAGTGCTATTGGGGTTCGGGAGAACCAGTACTTC.

This clonotype has a single count. This chain connects TRBV20-1 to TRBJ1-2; the D gene is possibly TRBD1 (5 bases). The germline CDR1 and CDR2 sequences are DFQATT and SNEGSKA (reference sequence). The CDR3 is 13 amino acids. V lost 6 bases and J lost 4, with 15 bases in between. In nucleotides, the CDR3 is TGCAGTGCCAGGGCCAGGATCGTCTATGGCTACACCTTC. Its protein is CSARARIVYGYTF.

The chain joins TRBV28 to TRBJ1-5; D unclear. The CDR3 runs to 14 residues. Germline loops: CDR1 MDHEN, CDR2 SYDVKM. V lost 1 base, J lost 0 bases, and 4 bases lay in between. CDR3 loop: CASSLSGSNQPQHF. In DNA form, the CDR3 reads TGTGCCAGCAGTTTATCCGGTAGCAATCAGCCCCAGCATTTT.

This clonotype showed up just a few times. The chain uses TRBV6-5 and TRBJ1-6; 10 nucleotides agree with TRBD1. The V gene's germline CDR1 is MNHEY and CDR2 SVGAGI. CDR3 size: 14 residues. The junction had 1 base not matched to a gene; V was cut back by 4 bases and J by 7 bases. For the CDR3, the DNA is TGTGCCAGCAGTTGGGGACAGGGGAATTCACCCCTCCACTTT. Translation: CASSWGQGNSPLHF.

As concerns this clonotype: At one end the junction does not follow the germline gene, possibly because of a read error. V and J are TRBV6-2 or TRBV6-3 and TRBJ2-7; 11 nucleotides line up with TRBD2. The V gene's germline CDR1 is MNHEY and CDR2 SVGEGT. The length of the CDR3 is 15 residues. CDR3 sequence (DNA): TGTGCCAGCAGTTACTCGGGACTAGCGGACTACGAGCAGTACTTT. Translated, it gives CASSYSGLADYEQYF.

This clonotype was detected a few times. The J gene is TRBJ2-2, the V gene TRBV27; D might be TRBD1 (5 bases). Germline V gene sequence: CDR1 MNHEY, CDR2 SMNVEV (reference sequence). This CDR3 contains 15 residues. Trimming removed 4 bases from V and 3 bases from J, with 12 bases in between. The CDR3 sequence is CASSSQRGYTGELFF. The CDR3 DNA sequence: TGTGCCAGCAGTTCGCAAAGGGGATACACCGGGGAGCTGTTTTTT.

This clonotype is judged medium-sized. The chain has TRBV7-9 and TRBJ2-5, with D tentatively TRBD1 (6 bases). V lost 5 bases, J lost 3 bases, and 19 bases lay in between. The CDR3 has 16 amino acids. The germline V gene encodes CDR1 SEHNR and CDR2 FQNEAQ (reference sequence). CDR3 amino acids: CASSPRRAGVKETQYF. The DNA for the CDR3 is TGTGCCAGCAGCCCTCGCCGGGCAGGGGTAAAAGAGACCCAGTACTTC.

The CDR3 nucleotides read TGTGCCATCAACCCGGGACTAGCGGGTTATGATGAGCAGTTCTTC. Its translation is CAINPGLAGYDEQFF. This chain joins TRBV10-3 and TRBJ2-1; 12 bases map to TRBD2. V lost 7 bases to trimming and J lost 8 bases; unmatched junction nucleotides: 9. The CDR3 totals 15 residues. The germline CDR1 and CDR2 sequences are ENHRY and SYGVKD.

The CDR3, as DNA: TGCAGTGCTGATCTAACAGGAAACTACGAGCAGTACTTC. Its protein product is CSADLTGNYEQYF. The gene calls are TRBV20-1 and TRBJ2-7; TRBD1 is a possible D gene (5 bases). V dropped 5 bases and J dropped 3 bases, with 14 bases sitting between them. The germline gives CDR1 DFQATT, CDR2 SNEGSKA (reference sequence). This CDR3 is 13 amino acids long.

This sequence joins TRBV19 and TRBJ1-5; no definite D call. CDR1 LNHDA and CDR2 SQIVND come from the germline V gene (reference sequence). CDR3 length equals 14 residues. V was trimmed by 6 bases and J by 0 bases, leaving 9 bases between them. The CDR3: CASRGPYSNQPQHF. In DNA, the CDR3 is TGTGCCAGTAGGGGCCCTTATAGCAATCAGCCCCAGCATTTT.